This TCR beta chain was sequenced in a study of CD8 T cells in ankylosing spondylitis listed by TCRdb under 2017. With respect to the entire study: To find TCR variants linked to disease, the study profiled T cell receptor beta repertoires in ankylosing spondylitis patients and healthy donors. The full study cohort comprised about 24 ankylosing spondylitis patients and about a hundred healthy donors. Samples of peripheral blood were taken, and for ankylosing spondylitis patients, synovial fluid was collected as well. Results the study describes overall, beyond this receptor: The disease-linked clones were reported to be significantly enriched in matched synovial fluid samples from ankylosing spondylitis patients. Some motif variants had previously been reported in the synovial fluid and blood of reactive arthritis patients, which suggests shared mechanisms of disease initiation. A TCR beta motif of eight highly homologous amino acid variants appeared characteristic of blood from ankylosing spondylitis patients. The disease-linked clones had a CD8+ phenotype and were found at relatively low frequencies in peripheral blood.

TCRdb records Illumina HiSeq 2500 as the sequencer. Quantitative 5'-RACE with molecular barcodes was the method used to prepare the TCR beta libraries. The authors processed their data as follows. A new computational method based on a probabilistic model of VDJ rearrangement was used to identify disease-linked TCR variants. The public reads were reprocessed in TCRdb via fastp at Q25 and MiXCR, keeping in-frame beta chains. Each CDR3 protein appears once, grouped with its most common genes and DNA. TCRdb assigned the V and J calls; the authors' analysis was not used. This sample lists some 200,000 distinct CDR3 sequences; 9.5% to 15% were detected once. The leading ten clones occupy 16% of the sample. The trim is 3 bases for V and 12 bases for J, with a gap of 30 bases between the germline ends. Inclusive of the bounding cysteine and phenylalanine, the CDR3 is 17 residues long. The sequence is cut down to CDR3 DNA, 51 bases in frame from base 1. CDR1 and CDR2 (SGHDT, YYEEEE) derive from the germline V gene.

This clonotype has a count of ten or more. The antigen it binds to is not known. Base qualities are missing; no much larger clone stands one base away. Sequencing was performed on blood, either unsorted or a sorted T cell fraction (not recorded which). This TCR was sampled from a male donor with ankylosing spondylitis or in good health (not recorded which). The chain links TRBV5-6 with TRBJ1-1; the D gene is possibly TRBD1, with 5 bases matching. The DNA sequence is TGTGCCAGCAGCTATACACTTGGGAGGGGAAATAAGGAAACGTCTTTCTTT. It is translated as CASSYTLGRGNKETSFF.